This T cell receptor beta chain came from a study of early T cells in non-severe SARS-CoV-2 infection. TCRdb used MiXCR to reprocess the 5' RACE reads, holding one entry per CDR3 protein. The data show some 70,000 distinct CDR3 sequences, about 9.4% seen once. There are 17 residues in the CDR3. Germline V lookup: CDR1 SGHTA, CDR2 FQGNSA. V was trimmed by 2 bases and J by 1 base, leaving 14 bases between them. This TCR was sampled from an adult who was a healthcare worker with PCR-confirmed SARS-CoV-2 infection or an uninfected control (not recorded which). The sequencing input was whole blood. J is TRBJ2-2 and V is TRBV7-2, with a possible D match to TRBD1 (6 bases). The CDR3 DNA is TGTGCCAGCAGCTTACCCTGGGACATCCTGAACACCGGGGAGCTGTTTTTT. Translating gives CASSLPWDILNTGELFF.